This entry lists 15 T cell receptor beta chains sequenced from one sample in a study of cytomegalovirus exposure and HLA in healthy donors. PCR was performed using 60 Vbeta and 13 Jbeta primers. This table comes from immunoSEQ multiplex PCR, and its TCRdb copy is limited to in-frame clones, with some not included. The table lists 100,000 to 150,000 clones, roughly 74% of them singletons. Sequencing input: PBMCs. These receptors came from a middle-aged man in good health and CMV-seronegative.

As DNA, the CDR3 is TGTGCCAGTAGTACTCCGGGACAGGGAACACCCCTCCACTTT. It encodes CASSTPGQGTPLHF. The chain employs TRBV19 and TRBJ1-6; 9 nucleotides match TRBD1. Germline CDR1 reads LNHDA; CDR2 reads SQIVND (reference sequence). V gave up 4 bases and J gave up 11 bases; unmatched junction bases: 6. The CDR3 covers 14 residues.

This clone was observed a few times. The chain carries TRBV4-1 and TRBJ2-5, with 9 positions matching TRBD2. Germline assignment: CDR1 MGHRA and CDR2 YSYEKL. The trim removed 4 bases at V and 2 bases at J, leaving 5 bases unmatched. The CDR3 has 15 amino acids. The CDR3 region is CASSPLAGAQETQYF. The CDR3 nucleotides are TGCGCCAGCAGCCCATTAGCGGGAGCACAAGAGACCCAGTACTTC.

The chain recombines TRBV7-2 with TRBJ2-7, with D tentatively TRBD1 (6 bases). The CDR3 loop spans 14 amino acids. CDR1 SGHTA and CDR2 FQGNSA come from the germline V gene. Deletions cut 3 bases from V and 3 bases from J, with 12 bases between. This chain's CDR3 is CASSFTQGHYEQYF. The CDR3 bases are TGTGCCAGCAGCTTCACCCAGGGGCACTACGAGCAGTACTTC.

The chain has TRBV27 and TRBJ2-2; D might be TRBD2 (7 bases). This CDR3 comprises 15 residues. Germline V gives CDR1 MNHEY, CDR2 SMNVEV (reference sequence). Trimming removed 5 bases from V and 4 bases from J, with 14 bases in between. For the CDR3, the DNA is TGTGCCAGCAGTGTGGGGGGGCTCAGCACCGGGGAGCTGTTTTTT. It encodes CASSVGGLSTGELFF.

The V gene is TRBV5-8, the J gene TRBJ1-5; perhaps TRBD1 as D (6 bases). Trimming cost V 2 bases and J 8 bases, with 11 bases left between them. The CDR3 is made up of 13 amino acids. Germline CDR1 is SGHTS and CDR2 is YDEGEE. In DNA, the CDR3 is TGTGCCAGCAGCTTTTGGGGGCTGAAGCCCCAGCATTTT. Protein product: CASSFWGLKPQHF.

This chain connects TRBV5-6 to TRBJ2-7, with 13 bases identical to TRBD2. The CDR3 contains 17 residues. CDR1 is SGHDT and CDR2 is YYEEEE in the germline V gene. Trimming took 0 bases from V and 5 from J; bases not matched to a gene: 8. DNA of the CDR3: TGTGCCAGCAGCTTGGAGGGTTTGACTAGCGGGGGGCACGAGCAGTACTTC. Encoded protein: CASSLEGLTSGGHEQYF.

The J gene is TRBJ2-1, the V gene TRBV2; 10 positions agree with TRBD2. Looked up from germline, CDR1 is SNHLY and CDR2 is FYNNEI. V was pared by 5 bases and J by 4 bases, with 5 bases of the junction left unmatched. The CDR3 contains 15 residues. This chain's CDR3 is CASSRSGGSYNEQFF. Written as DNA, the CDR3 is TGTGCCAGCAGTCGTAGCGGGGGGTCATACAATGAGCAGTTCTTC.

This clone was recorded once. This rearrangement joins TRBV7-3 to TRBJ1-1, with no clear D. From germline, CDR1 is SGHTA and CDR2 FQGTGA. The V and J ends lost 5 bases and 1 base respectively, with 11 bases between them. This CDR3 has 14 residues. CDR3 region: CASSQGRGNTEAFF. The CDR3 coding sequence is TGTGCCAGCAGCCAAGGTCGGGGGAACACTGAAGCTTTCTTT.

V is TRBV10-3 and J is TRBJ2-1, with D maybe TRBD2 (5 bases). Trimming pared 0 bases from V and 4 bases from J, leaving 16 bases between. CDR1 is ENHRY and CDR2 is SYGVKD in the germline V gene. The CDR3 spans 17 residues. The CDR3 loop is CAISESFAGEIYNEQFF. In DNA, the CDR3 is TGTGCCATCAGTGAGTCGTTTGCTGGGGAGATTTACAATGAGCAGTTCTTC.

This clone was found a few times. This CDR3 reads CASRRQNRDGYTF. The CDR3 nucleotides are TGTGCCAGCAGACGACAGAACAGGGATGGCTACACCTTC. J is TRBJ1-2 and V is TRBV6-1, with D maybe TRBD1 (6 bases). Germline lookup yields CDR1 MNHNS and CDR2 SASEGT. There are 13 residues in the CDR3. V was pared by 6 bases and J by 6 bases, with 14 bases between.

The V and J genes are TRBV9 and TRBJ2-7, with D maybe TRBD2 (5 bases). Germline values: CDR1 SGDLS, CDR2 YYNGEE. There are 12 residues in the CDR3. V was cut by 4 bases and J by 6 bases, with 11 bases left in between. The CDR3 reads CASSPHEGEQYF. The DNA for the CDR3 is TGTGCCAGCAGCCCCCACGAGGGCGAGCAGTACTTC.

This chain's CDR3 is CASSLATGLAGGISYEQYF. The CDR3, as DNA: TGTGCCAGCAGCTTAGCAACGGGACTAGCGGGGGGTATTTCCTACGAGCAGTACTTC. V usage is TRBV7-9 and J usage is TRBJ2-7, with TRBD2 matching 15 bases. The CDR3 has 19 residues. J was trimmed by 1 base and V by 0 bases; bases with no gene match: 7. CDR1 is SEHNR, CDR2 FQNEAQ, per germline (reference sequence).

This clone was detected once. V usage is TRBV9 and J usage is TRBJ2-3, with D possibly TRBD1 on 6 matching bases. The CDR3 consists of 14 residues. CDR1 is SGDLS, CDR2 YYNGEE, per germline. Trimming removed 6 bases from V and 1 base from J, with 12 bases in between. CDR3 residues: CASNRDTGTDTQYF. CDR3 sequence (DNA): TGTGCCAGCAACCGGGACACCGGCACAGATACGCAGTATTTT.

This clone came up a few times. The chain recombines TRBV27 with TRBJ2-5, with TRBD1 matching over 10 bases. Germline V gene sequence: CDR1 MNHEY, CDR2 SMNVEV (reference sequence). This CDR3 comprises 15 residues. With V trimmed by 6 bases and J by 5 bases, 9 bases remained unmatched. The CDR3: CASSRGQGEFETQYF. As DNA, the CDR3 is TGTGCCAGCAGCCGCGGACAGGGGGAGTTCGAGACCCAGTACTTC.

V usage is TRBV2 and J usage is TRBJ2-1; 13 bases line up with TRBD2. V gave up 5 bases and J gave up 4 bases; unmatched junction bases: 5. The CDR3 runs to 16 residues. Germline V gene lookup returns CDR1 SNHLY and CDR2 FYNNEI. The DNA of the CDR3 is TGTGCCAGCAGTTCAGGGACTAGCGGGGCATACAATGAGCAGTTCTTC. Translation gives CASSSGTSGAYNEQFF. Full variable domain (missing parts from reference TRBV2 and TRBJ2-1): EPEVTQTPSHQVTQMGQEVILRCVPISNHLYFYWYRQILGQKVEFLVSFYNNEISEKSEIFDDQFSVERPDGSNFTLKIRSTKLEDSAMYFCASSSGTSGAYNEQFFGPGTRLTVL.